These T cell receptor beta chains were read from a single sample in a study of beta chain features in type 1 diabetes. Sequenced by immunoSEQ multiplex PCR; TCRdb stores in-frame clones only, minus some. The repertoire includes under 200,000 clones, about 9.1% of them detected once, and 2% to 2.5% sits in the top ten. Sequences were obtained from central memory CD4+ T cells from blood. These TCRs come from a woman between 18 and 29 years old in good health. Each CDR3 is given with its conserved first and last residue. Fields, in order: V gene, D gene, clone size, J gene, CDR3 DNA, CDR3 protein. A D gene is named only where the DNA matches it firmly. Expanded clones get a size class; other rows say once, few or many, or leave the size out.

V gene: TRBV11-1
D gene: NA
clone size: NA
J gene: TRBJ1-2
CDR3 DNA: TGTGCCAGCAGCTTAACAGGGAATGGCTACACCTTC
CDR3 protein: CASSLTGNGYTF

V gene: TRBV5-4
D gene: NA
clone size: NA
J gene: TRBJ2-3
CDR3 DNA: TGTGCCAGCAGCTTCAGGCAACCAGCGGAGCTCACAGATACGCAGTATTTT
CDR3 protein: CASSFRQPAELTDTQYF

V gene: TRBV2
D gene: NA
clone size: few
J gene: TRBJ2-2
CDR3 DNA: TGTGCCAGCAGGGCCTTCGGACTACCATCCGGGGAGCTGTTTTTT
CDR3 protein: CASRAFGLPSGELFF

V gene: TRBV10-3
D gene: NA
clone size: NA
J gene: TRBJ2-3
CDR3 DNA: TGTGCCAGCAGGGGGTCGGCGGGAGCGGGTGATACGCAGTATTTT
CDR3 protein: CASRGSAGAGDTQYF

V gene: TRBV7-9
D gene: TRBD1
clone size: NA
J gene: TRBJ2-3
CDR3 DNA: TGTGCCAGCAGCCGCGGACAGGGTACAGATACGCAGTATTTT
CDR3 protein: CASSRGQGTDTQYF

V gene: TRBV7-3
D gene: NA
clone size: NA
J gene: TRBJ1-2
CDR3 DNA: TGTGCCAGCAGCTTAGGGCAGCCACGTAACTATGGCTACACCTTC
CDR3 protein: CASSLGQPRNYGYTF

V gene: TRBV27
D gene: NA
clone size: few
J gene: TRBJ2-7
CDR3 DNA: TGTGCCACCGGTAGAACCTACGAGCAGTACTTC
CDR3 protein: CATGRTYEQYF

V gene: TRBV9
D gene: NA
clone size: few
J gene: TRBJ1-3
CDR3 DNA: TGTGCCAGCAGCGTCAGTGGAAACACCATATATTTT
CDR3 protein: CASSVSGNTIYF

V gene: TRBV27
D gene: NA
clone size: few
J gene: TRBJ2-6
CDR3 DNA: TGTGCCAGCAGTTTAATGGCGGGGACCGGGGCCAACGTCCTGACTTTC
CDR3 protein: CASSLMAGTGANVLTF

V gene: TRBV19
D gene: TRBD1
clone size: NA
J gene: TRBJ1-5
CDR3 DNA: TGTGCCAGTAGTCCTGGGACAGGGCATCAGCCCCAGCATTTT
CDR3 protein: CASSPGTGHQPQHF

V gene: TRBV14
D gene: TRBD2
clone size: NA
J gene: TRBJ2-1
CDR3 DNA: TGTGCCAGCAGCCTCCTAGCGGGGGGGCGCAATGAGCAGTTCTTC
CDR3 protein: CASSLLAGGRNEQFF

V gene: TRBV27
D gene: TRBD2
clone size: NA
J gene: TRBJ2-7
CDR3 DNA: TGTGCCAGCAGGTTTGGTGACGGGAGGGCCTACGAGCAGTACTTC
CDR3 protein: CASRFGDGRAYEQYF

V gene: TRBV18
D gene: NA
clone size: NA
J gene: TRBJ2-3
CDR3 DNA: TGTGCCAGCTCACCTTCGGAGGCGGGCACAGATACGCAGTATTTT
CDR3 protein: CASSPSEAGTDTQYF

V gene: TRBV6-6
D gene: TRBD1
clone size: NA
J gene: TRBJ1-5
CDR3 DNA: TGTGCCAGCAGTTCGACAGGGAATCAGCCCCAGCATTTT
CDR3 protein: CASSSTGNQPQHF

V gene: TRBV5-1
D gene: TRBD2
clone size: NA
J gene: TRBJ2-3
CDR3 DNA: TGCGCCAGCAGCTTAGGACTAGCCGACGCAGATACGCAGTATTTT
CDR3 protein: CASSLGLADADTQYF

V gene: TRBV27
D gene: NA
clone size: NA
J gene: TRBJ2-6
CDR3 DNA: TGTGCCAGCAGTCTGCTAGAGTCCGGGGCCAACGTCCTGACTTTC
CDR3 protein: CASSLLESGANVLTF

V gene: TRBV9
D gene: TRBD2
clone size: few
J gene: TRBJ2-1
CDR3 DNA: TGTGCCAGCAGCATCCAGCCCAGCGGGGGTAGTGAGCAGTTCTTC
CDR3 protein: CASSIQPSGGSEQFF

V gene: TRBV4-2
D gene: TRBD1
clone size: NA
J gene: TRBJ2-7
CDR3 DNA: TGTGCCAGCAGCCAAGATCAGGTACAGGGGGTGAGAGAGCAGTACTTC
CDR3 protein: CASSQDQVQGVREQYF

V gene: TRBV2
D gene: TRBD1
clone size: many
J gene: TRBJ1-5
CDR3 DNA: TGTGCCAGCAGTCAGGCGGGGACAGGGTCTCAGCCCCAGCATTTT
CDR3 protein: CASSQAGTGSQPQHF

V gene: TRBV6-5
D gene: NA
clone size: NA
J gene: TRBJ2-3
CDR3 DNA: TGTGCCAGCAGACTGCCGGGAGCAGATACGCAGTATTTT
CDR3 protein: CASRLPGADTQYF

V gene: TRBV5-6
D gene: TRBD1
clone size: NA
J gene: TRBJ2-7
CDR3 DNA: TGTGCCAGCAGTAGGGACAGAACCTACGAGCAGTACTTC
CDR3 protein: CASSRDRTYEQYF

V gene: TRBV5-1
D gene: NA
clone size: NA
J gene: TRBJ1-6
CDR3 DNA: TGCGCCAGCAGCCTGGACAGTCGCAATTCACCCCTCCACTTT
CDR3 protein: CASSLDSRNSPLHF

V gene: TRBV27
D gene: NA
clone size: NA
J gene: TRBJ1-5
CDR3 DNA: TGTGCCAGCAGTTGGGGAGCTAGTCAGCCCCAGCATTTT
CDR3 protein: CASSWGASQPQHF

V gene: TRBV18
D gene: TRBD1
clone size: NA
J gene: TRBJ1-5
CDR3 DNA: TGTGCCAGCTCCCCCGGTACTCCGGGACAGGGGGCTCAGCCCCAGCATTTT
CDR3 protein: CASSPGTPGQGAQPQHF

V gene: TRBV9
D gene: TRBD2
clone size: NA
J gene: TRBJ2-5
CDR3 DNA: TGTGCCAGCAGCGCACTAGCGAACCAAGAGACCCAGTACTTC
CDR3 protein: CASSALANQETQYF

V gene: TRBV9
D gene: TRBD2
clone size: NA
J gene: TRBJ2-2
CDR3 DNA: TGTGCCAGCAGGGCGTCAACTAGCGGGGGAATCGGGGAGCTGTTTTTT
CDR3 protein: CASRASTSGGIGELFF

V gene: TRBV19
D gene: TRBD1
clone size: few
J gene: TRBJ1-5
CDR3 DNA: TGTGCCAGTAACCAACCGGGACAGGGGGCACAGCCCCAGCATTTT
CDR3 protein: CASNQPGQGAQPQHF

V gene: TRBV5-1
D gene: NA
clone size: NA
J gene: TRBJ2-7
CDR3 DNA: TGCGCCAGCAGCCCAGACTCCTACGAGCAGTACTTC
CDR3 protein: CASSPDSYEQYF

V gene: TRBV27
D gene: NA
clone size: NA
J gene: TRBJ1-1
CDR3 DNA: TGTGCCAGCAGTTTAGTTTCGACCCAGCGGACTGAAGCTTTCTTT
CDR3 protein: CASSLVSTQRTEAFF

V gene: TRBV15
D gene: NA
clone size: NA
J gene: TRBJ2-7
CDR3 DNA: TGTGCCACCAGCAGAGACGGCTACGAGCAGTACTTC
CDR3 protein: CATSRDGYEQYF

V gene: TRBV6-1
D gene: NA
clone size: few
J gene: TRBJ2-1
CDR3 DNA: TGTGCCATCAGTGAGGCCGAACAGGGTAGTCGGTACAATGAGCAGTTCTTC
CDR3 protein: CAISEAEQGSRYNEQFF

V gene: TRBV9
D gene: TRBD2
clone size: few
J gene: TRBJ2-5
CDR3 DNA: TGTGCCAGCAGCGTAGGACGCGGGGGGGCCAGGGAGACCCAGTACTTC
CDR3 protein: CASSVGRGGARETQYF

V gene: TRBV10-3
D gene: NA
clone size: NA
J gene: TRBJ2-5
CDR3 DNA: TGTGCCTCGAGGGGGACAGAGACCCAGTACTTC
CDR3 protein: CASRGTETQYF

V gene: TRBV29-1
D gene: NA
clone size: NA
J gene: TRBJ2-7
CDR3 DNA: TGCAGCGTTGAAGGCCCCAACCTATCGTACGAGCAGTACTTC
CDR3 protein: CSVEGPNLSYEQYF

V gene: TRBV7-2
D gene: TRBD1
clone size: NA
J gene: TRBJ1-2
CDR3 DNA: TGTGCCAGCACCGAGAGACAGGGGGCTGGCTATGGCTACACCTTC
CDR3 protein: CASTERQGAGYGYTF

V gene: TRBV5-1
D gene: TRBD2
clone size: few
J gene: TRBJ2-4
CDR3 DNA: TGCGCCAGCAGCTCCGGGACTAGCGGCTCAGCCAAAAACATTCAGTACTTC
CDR3 protein: CASSSGTSGSAKNIQYF

V gene: TRBV19
D gene: NA
clone size: NA
J gene: TRBJ1-1
CDR3 DNA: TGTGCCTGCGAAGGGGGAATCGTTAGGAACACTGAAGCTTTCTTT
CDR3 protein: CACEGGIVRNTEAFF

V gene: TRBV5-1
D gene: NA
clone size: NA
J gene: TRBJ2-1
CDR3 DNA: TGCGCCAGCAGCTTGGGAGCGGCCGGGAATGAGCAGTTCTTC
CDR3 protein: CASSLGAAGNEQFF

V gene: TRBV11-2
D gene: TRBD1
clone size: many
J gene: TRBJ1-1
CDR3 DNA: TGTGCCAGCAGCTACATCTACAGGGGGGACACTGAAGCTTTCTTT
CDR3 protein: CASSYIYRGDTEAFF

V gene: TRBV7-3
D gene: TRBD1
clone size: NA
J gene: TRBJ2-5
CDR3 DNA: TGTGCCAGCAGCTTGACAGGGGTTGTCCAAGAGACCCAGTACTTC
CDR3 protein: CASSLTGVVQETQYF

V gene: TRBV19
D gene: NA
clone size: few
J gene: TRBJ1-2
CDR3 DNA: TGTGCCAGTTACAAGGGGAAAGGCTACACCTTC
CDR3 protein: CASYKGKGYTF

V gene: TRBV7-8
D gene: NA
clone size: few
J gene: TRBJ2-5
CDR3 DNA: TGTGCCAGCAGCCGCGACTCAAAAGAGACCCAGTACTTC
CDR3 protein: CASSRDSKETQYF

V gene: TRBV7-9
D gene: NA
clone size: NA
J gene: TRBJ2-5
CDR3 DNA: TGTGCCAGCAGCCCCCTCCCGGAAGAGACCCAGTACTTC
CDR3 protein: CASSPLPEETQYF

V gene: TRBV7-2
D gene: NA
clone size: few
J gene: TRBJ2-2
CDR3 DNA: TGTGCCAGCAGCTTAGGAGCCCTTACCGGGGAGCTGTTTTTT
CDR3 protein: CASSLGALTGELFF

V gene: TRBV30
D gene: TRBD1
clone size: few
J gene: TRBJ1-5
CDR3 DNA: TGTGCCTGGACCAGTGGACAGGGGGCCGATCAGCCCCAGCATTTT
CDR3 protein: CAWTSGQGADQPQHF

V gene: TRBV4-3
D gene: TRBD2
clone size: few
J gene: TRBJ2-1
CDR3 DNA: TGCGCCAGCAGCCGGCGGACTAGCGGGGGGGGTGAGCAGTTCTTC
CDR3 protein: CASSRRTSGGGEQFF

V gene: TRBV30
D gene: TRBD2
clone size: NA
J gene: TRBJ2-5
CDR3 DNA: TGTGCCCTTACCAGAGCGGGAGTTCCAGAGACCCAGTACTTC
CDR3 protein: CALTRAGVPETQYF

V gene: TRBV7-3
D gene: TRBD1
clone size: NA
J gene: TRBJ2-1
CDR3 DNA: TGTGCCAGCAGCCCCGCCGGGACAGGGTCTTACAATGAGCAGTTCTTC
CDR3 protein: CASSPAGTGSYNEQFF

V gene: TRBV14
D gene: NA
clone size: NA
J gene: TRBJ1-1
CDR3 DNA: TGTGCCAGCAGCCAAGATTGGACAAAGGCTTTCTTT
CDR3 protein: CASSQDWTKAFF

V gene: TRBV7-9
D gene: TRBD1
clone size: few
J gene: TRBJ2-3
CDR3 DNA: TGTGCCAGCAGCTTGGTCGGGACAGCGCGAGATACGCAGTATTTT
CDR3 protein: CASSLVGTARDTQYF

V gene: TRBV6-5
D gene: TRBD2
clone size: few
J gene: TRBJ2-1
CDR3 DNA: TGTGCCAGCTGGGGACTAGCCTCTAATGAGCAGTTCTTC
CDR3 protein: CASWGLASNEQFF

V gene: TRBV29-1
D gene: TRBD1
clone size: few
J gene: TRBJ1-4
CDR3 DNA: TGCAGCGTTGCAGGGGGGTCTGCAACTAATGAAAAACTGTTTTTT
CDR3 protein: CSVAGGSATNEKLFF

V gene: TRBV7-2
D gene: TRBD2
clone size: NA
J gene: TRBJ2-3
CDR3 DNA: TGTGCCAGCAGCTCCCGGACTAGCGGTAGCACAGATACGCAGTATTTT
CDR3 protein: CASSSRTSGSTDTQYF

V gene: TRBV5-1
D gene: NA
clone size: NA
J gene: TRBJ2-1
CDR3 DNA: TGCGCCAGCAGCTTGGGAGGTGGAGCCTACAATGAGCAGTTCTTC
CDR3 protein: CASSLGGGAYNEQFF

V gene: TRBV9
D gene: TRBD1
clone size: many
J gene: TRBJ1-1
CDR3 DNA: TGTGCCAGCAGCGCGTGGACAGGGGGTTGGGGTACTGAAGCTTTCTTT
CDR3 protein: CASSAWTGGWGTEAFF